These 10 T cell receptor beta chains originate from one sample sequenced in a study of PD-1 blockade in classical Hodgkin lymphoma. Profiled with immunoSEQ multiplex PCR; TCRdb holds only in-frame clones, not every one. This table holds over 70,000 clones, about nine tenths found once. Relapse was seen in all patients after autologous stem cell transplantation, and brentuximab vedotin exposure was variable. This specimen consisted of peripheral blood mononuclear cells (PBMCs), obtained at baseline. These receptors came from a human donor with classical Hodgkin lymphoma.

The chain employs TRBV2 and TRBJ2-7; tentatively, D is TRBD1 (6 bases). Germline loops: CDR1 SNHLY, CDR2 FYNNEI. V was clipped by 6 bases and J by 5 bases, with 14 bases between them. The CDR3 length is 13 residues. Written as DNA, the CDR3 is TGTGCCAGCAGCGCTACAGGGAAACACGAGCAGTACTTC. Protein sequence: CASSATGKHEQYF. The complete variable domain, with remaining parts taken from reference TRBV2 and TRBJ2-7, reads EPEVTQTPSHQVTQMGQEVILRCVPISNHLYFYWYRQILGQKVEFLVSFYNNEISEKSEIFDDQFSVERPDGSNFTLKIRSTKLEDSAMYFCASSATGKHEQYFGPGTRLTVT.

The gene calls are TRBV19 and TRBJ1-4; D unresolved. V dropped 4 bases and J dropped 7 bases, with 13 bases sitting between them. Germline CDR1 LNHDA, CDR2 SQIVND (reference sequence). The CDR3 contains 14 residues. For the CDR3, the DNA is TGTGCCAGTAGTAATGCGGGGTTTTCTGAAAAACTGTTTTTT. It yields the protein CASSNAGFSEKLFF.

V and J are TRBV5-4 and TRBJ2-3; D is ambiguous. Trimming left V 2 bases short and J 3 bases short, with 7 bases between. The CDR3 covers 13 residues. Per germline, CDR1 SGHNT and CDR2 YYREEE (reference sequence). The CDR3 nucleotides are TGTGCCAGCAGCTTTTCGTCGACAGATACGCAGTATTTT. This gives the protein CASSFSSTDTQYF.

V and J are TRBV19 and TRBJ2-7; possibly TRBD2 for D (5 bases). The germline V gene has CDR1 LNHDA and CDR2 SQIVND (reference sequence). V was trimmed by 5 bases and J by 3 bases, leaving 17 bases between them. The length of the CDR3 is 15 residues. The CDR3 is CASSAVASSDYEQYF. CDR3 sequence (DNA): TGTGCCAGTAGTGCCGTGGCTAGCTCGGACTACGAGCAGTACTTC.

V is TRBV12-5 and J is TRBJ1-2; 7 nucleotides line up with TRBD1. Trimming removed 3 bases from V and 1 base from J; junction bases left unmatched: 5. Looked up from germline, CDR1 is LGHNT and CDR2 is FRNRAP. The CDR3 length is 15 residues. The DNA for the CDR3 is TGTGCTAGTGGTTTAGGACAGGCCGATAACTATGGCTACACCTTC. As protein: CASGLGQADNYGYTF.

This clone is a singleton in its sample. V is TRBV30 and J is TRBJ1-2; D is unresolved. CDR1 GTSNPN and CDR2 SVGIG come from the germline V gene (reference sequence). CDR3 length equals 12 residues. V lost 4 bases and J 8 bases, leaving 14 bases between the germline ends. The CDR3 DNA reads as TGTGCCTGGATACTGGGTACTCGCGGCTACACCTTC. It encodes CAWILGTRGYTF.

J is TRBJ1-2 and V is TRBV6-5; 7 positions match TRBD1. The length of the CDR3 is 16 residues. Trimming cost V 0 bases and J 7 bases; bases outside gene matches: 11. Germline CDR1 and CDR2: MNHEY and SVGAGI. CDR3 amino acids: CASSYSGSRTGLGYTF. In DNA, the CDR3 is TGTGCCAGCAGTTACTCCGGTTCCCGGACAGGCCTTGGCTACACCTTC.

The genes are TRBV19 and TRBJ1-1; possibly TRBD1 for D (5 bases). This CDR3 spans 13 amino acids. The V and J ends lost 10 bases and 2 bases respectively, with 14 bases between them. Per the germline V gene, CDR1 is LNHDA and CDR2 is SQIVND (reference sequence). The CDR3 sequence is CATSDRINTEAFF. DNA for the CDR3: TGTGCCACCTCCGACAGAATTAACACTGAAGCTTTCTTT.

The CDR3 nucleotides read TGTGCCAGCAGTGAAAACCCCCTAGCGGGGGCATCCTACGAGCAGTACTTC. This translates into CASSENPLAGASYEQYF. V usage is TRBV6-1 and J usage is TRBJ2-7, with 10 nucleotides matching TRBD2. With 2 bases clipped from V and 1 base from J, the junction kept 8 bases outside the gene matches. Germline-derived CDR1 and CDR2 are MNHNS and SASEGT. The CDR3 is made up of 17 amino acids.

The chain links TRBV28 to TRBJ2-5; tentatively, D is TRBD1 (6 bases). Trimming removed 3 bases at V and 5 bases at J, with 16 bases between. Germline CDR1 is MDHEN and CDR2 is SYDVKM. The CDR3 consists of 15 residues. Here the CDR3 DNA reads TGTGCCAGCAGTTTCTTAGGACAGTGGGGGGAGACCCAGTACTTC. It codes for CASSFLGQWGETQYF.